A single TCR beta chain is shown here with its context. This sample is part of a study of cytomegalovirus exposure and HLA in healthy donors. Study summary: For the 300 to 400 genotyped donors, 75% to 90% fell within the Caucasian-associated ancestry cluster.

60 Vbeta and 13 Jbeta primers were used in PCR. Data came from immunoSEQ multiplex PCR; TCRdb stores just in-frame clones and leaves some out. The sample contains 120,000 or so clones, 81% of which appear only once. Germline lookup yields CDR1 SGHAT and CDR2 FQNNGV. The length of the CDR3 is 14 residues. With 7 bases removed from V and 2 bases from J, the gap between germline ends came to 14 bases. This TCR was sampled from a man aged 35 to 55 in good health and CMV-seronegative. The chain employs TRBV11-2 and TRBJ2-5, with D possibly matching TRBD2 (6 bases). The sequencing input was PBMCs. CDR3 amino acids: CASTQGTLQETQYF. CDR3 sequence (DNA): TGTGCCAGCACTCAAGGGACTTTACAAGAGACCCAGTACTTC.